These 22 T cell receptor beta chains were all obtained from the same sample, sequenced in a study of shared clonotypes between healthy human individuals. Measured with immunoSEQ multiplex PCR; TCRdb has only the in-frame clones, and not every one. The sample records 1,400,000 or so clones, 97% to 99% being singletons. The sample was naive CD4+ T cells sorted from blood. Regarding subset: CD45RA+ positively selected. These receptors originate from a man in his thirties or forties in good health.

V usage is TRBV6-6 and J usage is TRBJ1-1; 7 bases are shared with TRBD1. Germline trimming cut 10 bases from V and 3 bases from J; bases unmatched to any gene: 8. This CDR3 comprises 13 residues. Germline values: CDR1 MNHNY, CDR2 SVGAGI (reference sequence). The CDR3 spells CATDLTGHTEAFF. The CDR3 DNA sequence: TGTGCCACAGACCTGACAGGGCACACTGAAGCTTTCTTT.

V is TRBV10-3 and J is TRBJ2-7; perhaps TRBD2 as D (5 bases). Trimming removed 2 bases at V and 1 base at J, with 12 bases between. The CDR3 loop spans 15 amino acids. Germline CDR1 ENHRY, CDR2 SYGVKD. The CDR3 protein is CAISENGGGSYEQYF. CDR3 DNA sequence: TGTGCCATCAGTGAGAATGGAGGAGGATCCTACGAGCAGTACTTC.

The V gene is TRBV7-2, the J gene TRBJ2-3; TRBD2 matches at 8 bases. J was trimmed by 0 bases and V by 5 bases; bases with no gene match: 13. Looked up from germline, CDR1 is SGHTA and CDR2 is FQGNSA. This CDR3 has 18 amino acids. The CDR3 is CASSQDSLLADSTDTQYF. CDR3 in DNA: TGTGCCAGCAGCCAAGATAGTCTACTAGCGGATAGCACAGATACGCAGTATTTT.

This chain uses TRBV27 with TRBJ1-2; TRBD1 matches 8 bases. V lost 3 bases to trimming and J lost 6 bases; unmatched junction nucleotides: 6. The germline gives CDR1 MNHEY, CDR2 SMNVEV (reference sequence). CDR3 length equals 14 residues. The CDR3 DNA sequence: TGTGCCAGCAGTTTCCCGGACAGGGCCCATGGCTACACCTTC. Its protein is CASSFPDRAHGYTF.

This clone was counted a single time. The chain combines TRBV7-9 with TRBJ2-5; 12 bases match TRBD2. The CDR3 totals 14 residues. Germline V lookup: CDR1 SEHNR, CDR2 FQNEAQ (reference sequence). V dropped 6 bases and J dropped 5; count of bases not matched to a gene: 4. The CDR3 region is CASRPGTSGETQYF. CDR3 sequence (DNA): TGTGCCAGCAGGCCCGGGACTAGCGGGGAGACCCAGTACTTC.

The rearrangement links TRBV2 to TRBJ1-5; possibly TRBD1 for D (6 bases). CDR1 and CDR2 from the germline V gene are SNHLY and FYNNEI. V lost 4 bases and J lost 5, with 15 bases in between. CDR3 length: 15 amino acids. The CDR3 region is CASSAYHGGDQPQHF. The CDR3 coding sequence is TGTGCCAGCAGTGCCTACCACGGGGGCGATCAGCCCCAGCATTTT. The full variable domain, in which reference TRBV2 and TRBJ1-5 provide the parts outside the CDR3, is EPEVTQTPSHQVTQMGQEVILRCVPISNHLYFYWYRQILGQKVEFLVSFYNNEISEKSEIFDDQFSVERPDGSNFTLKIRSTKLEDSAMYFCASSAYHGGDQPQHFGDGTRLSIL.

CDR3 nucleotides: TGTGCCAGCAGCGTAGCGCCCGTCTACAATGAGCAGTTCTTC. It specifies CASSVAPVYNEQFF. V gene TRBV9 combines with J gene TRBJ2-1; no reliable D call. This CDR3 contains 14 residues. Germline-derived CDR1 and CDR2 are SGDLS and YYNGEE. The V end was cut by 0 bases, the J end by 3 bases, with 7 bases between.

Worth noting for this clone: Additional DNA sequences in this sample encode the identical CDR3. V gene TRBV5-1 combines with J gene TRBJ2-3, with D unresolved. Germline CDR1 is SGHRS and CDR2 is YFSETQ. The ends were cut back, 0 bases at V and 0 bases at J, with 5 bases in the middle. There are 14 residues in the CDR3. The CDR3 sequence: CASSLVQSTDTQYF. CDR3 bases: TGCGCCAGCAGCTTGGTTCAAAGCACAGATACGCAGTATTTT.

V gene TRBV29-1 combines with J gene TRBJ2-7, with D perhaps TRBD1 (6 bases). Germline V gene lookup returns CDR1 SQVTM and CDR2 ANQGSEA. Trimming removed 7 bases from V and 11 bases from J, with 24 bases in between. CDR3 length equals 13 residues. CDR3 amino acids: CSATLPDRWYEYF. Here the CDR3 DNA reads TGCAGCGCAACCCTACCCGACAGGTGGTATGAGTACTTC.

Points on this clone: Other DNA sequences in the same sample also yield this CDR3. V gene TRBV5-1 combines with J gene TRBJ2-2; no firm D call. The V end lost 4 bases, the J end lost 4 bases, and 8 bases lay between the germline ends. The CDR3 runs to 13 residues. From germline, CDR1 is SGHRS and CDR2 YFSETQ. CDR3 sequence reads: CASSLTVTGELFF. The CDR3 coding sequence is TGCGCCAGCAGCCTGACGGTCACCGGGGAGCTGTTTTTT.

The chain uses TRBV6-5 and TRBJ1-2; 8 bases match TRBD1. The germline V gene encodes CDR1 MNHEY and CDR2 SVGAGI. The CDR3 has 14 amino acids. With V trimmed by 2 bases and J by 6 bases, 5 bases remained unmatched. CDR3 loop: CASSYLDREDGYTF. The CDR3 region has the DNA TGTGCCAGCAGTTACCTGGACAGGGAGGATGGCTACACCTTC.

This clone was detected only once. The V gene is TRBV18, the J gene TRBJ2-7, with 11 bases matching TRBD2. The CDR3 loop spans 17 amino acids. Germline loops: CDR1 KGHSH, CDR2 LQKENI. The junction had 9 bases not matched to a gene; V was cut back by 3 bases and J by 2 bases. The CDR3 reads CASSPLGLAGATYEQYF. The CDR3 DNA is TGTGCCAGCTCACCCCTAGGACTAGCGGGTGCAACCTACGAGCAGTACTTC.

This sequence joins TRBV5-1 and TRBJ2-5; maybe TRBD1 (6 bases). Deletions cut 5 bases from V and 0 bases from J, with 8 bases between. This CDR3 has 13 amino acids. Looked up from germline, CDR1 is SGHRS and CDR2 is YFSETQ. The CDR3, as DNA: TGCGCCAGCAGTCGGACAGACCAAGAGACCCAGTACTTC. Translated: CASSRTDQETQYF.

V is TRBV4-2 and J is TRBJ2-3, with D possibly matching TRBD2 (8 bases). The CDR3 loop spans 16 amino acids. The germline CDR1 and CDR2 sequences are LGHNA and YNFKEQ. Between the trimmed V and J ends, which lost 1 base and 8 bases, there was a span of 19 bases. The CDR3 region is CASSQGGGELAGTQYF. CDR3 bases: TGTGCCAGCAGCCAAGGAGGGGGCGAGCTAGCGGGTACGCAGTATTTT.

The V and J genes are TRBV27 and TRBJ2-7, with 14 bases identical to TRBD2. V shed 5 bases, J shed 4 bases, and the junction held 10 bases outside the gene matches. The CDR3 loop spans 17 amino acids. Germline V gives CDR1 MNHEY, CDR2 SMNVEV (reference sequence). CDR3 loop: CASSLRGTSGREYEQYF. In DNA, the CDR3 is TGTGCCAGCAGTCTAAGGGGGACTAGCGGGAGAGAATACGAGCAGTACTTC.

The CDR3 here is CASSRTGNEQFF. CDR3 in DNA: TGCGCCAGCAGCCGAACTGGGAATGAGCAGTTCTTC. The rearrangement uses TRBV4-1 and TRBJ2-1; no definite D call. This CDR3 is 12 amino acids long. V dropped 4 bases and J dropped 7 bases, with 8 bases sitting between them. Germline-derived CDR1 and CDR2 are MGHRA and YSYEKL.

The rearrangement uses TRBV25-1 and TRBJ2-7, with TRBD1 as a possible D gene (5 bases). The V and J ends lost 5 bases and 4 bases respectively, with 9 bases between them. Germline V gives CDR1 MGHDK, CDR2 SYGVNS. CDR3 length: 12 residues. CDR3: CASSPDSYEQYF. In DNA form, the CDR3 reads TGTGCCAGCAGTCCCGACAGTTACGAGCAGTACTTC.

V is TRBV29-1 and J is TRBJ2-2, with 8 nucleotides matching TRBD2. Germline V lookup: CDR1 SQVTM, CDR2 ANQGSEA. The junction had 12 bases not matched to a gene; V was cut back by 0 bases and J by 6 bases. There are 17 residues in the CDR3. CDR3 sequence reads: CSVEDRRSGRVSGELFF. The CDR3, as DNA: TGCAGCGTTGAAGATCGCCGGAGCGGGAGAGTGTCCGGGGAGCTGTTTTTT.

The genes are TRBV29-1 and TRBJ1-2; TRBD1 is a possible D gene (6 bases). Trimming pared 6 bases from V and 3 bases from J, leaving 14 bases between. The CDR3 has 13 amino acids. CDR1 and CDR2 (germline): SQVTM, ANQGSEA. This CDR3 reads CSVYRARDYGYTF. The CDR3 nucleotides read TGCAGCGTCTACAGGGCGCGGGACTATGGCTACACCTTC.

The chain uses TRBV7-6 and TRBJ2-2; tentatively, D is TRBD2 (6 bases). The CDR3 contains 15 residues. Germline V gene data show CDR1 as SGHVS and CDR2 as FNYEAQ. V lost 6 bases to trimming and J lost 7 bases, with 18 bases between them. In DNA, the CDR3 is TGTGCCAGCAGACTCCGACTAGAGAGTATCGGGGAGCTGTTTTTT. It codes for CASRLRLESIGELFF.

The chain joins TRBV11-3 to TRBJ2-1, with 7 bases aligning to TRBD1. The V gene end was trimmed by 5 bases and the J gene end by 2 bases; junction bases not matched to a gene: 3. Germline V lookup: CDR1 SGHNT, CDR2 YENEEA. The CDR3 contains 14 residues. The CDR3 loop is CASSIGTAYNEQFF. The CDR3 bases are TGTGCCAGCAGCATCGGGACAGCCTACAATGAGCAGTTCTTC.

V gene TRBV2 combines with J gene TRBJ2-7; 7 nucleotides match TRBD1. V shed 5 bases and J 1 base; nucleotides not matched to a gene: 5. The CDR3 consists of 14 residues. CDR1 SNHLY and CDR2 FYNNEI come from the germline V gene. The CDR3 coding sequence is TGTGCCAGCAGTCGGGACAGAACTTCCTACGAGCAGTACTTC. It encodes CASSRDRTSYEQYF.